This TCR beta chain was sequenced during a study of T cell changes during pregnancy in multiple sclerosis. This clone was found once. The CDR3 runs 11 residues. The junction had 4 bases not matched to a gene; V was cut back by 6 bases and J by 9 bases. CDR1 is MNHEY and CDR2 is SMNVEV in the germline V gene (reference sequence). The repertoire was sequenced with immunoSEQ multiplex PCR; TCRdb's copy has only in-frame clones and lacks some. The sample contains around 80,000 clones, 90% to 95% of which appear only once. The chain is built from TRBV27 and TRBJ1-2; 7 bases are a match to TRBD1. This TCR was sampled from a female donor with multiple sclerosis, enrolled in a pregnancy study. The starting material was peripheral blood, obtained before pregnancy. The chain's CDR3 is CASRTGVSYTF. The CDR3 nucleotides read TGTGCCAGCAGAACAGGGGTGAGCTACACCTTC.